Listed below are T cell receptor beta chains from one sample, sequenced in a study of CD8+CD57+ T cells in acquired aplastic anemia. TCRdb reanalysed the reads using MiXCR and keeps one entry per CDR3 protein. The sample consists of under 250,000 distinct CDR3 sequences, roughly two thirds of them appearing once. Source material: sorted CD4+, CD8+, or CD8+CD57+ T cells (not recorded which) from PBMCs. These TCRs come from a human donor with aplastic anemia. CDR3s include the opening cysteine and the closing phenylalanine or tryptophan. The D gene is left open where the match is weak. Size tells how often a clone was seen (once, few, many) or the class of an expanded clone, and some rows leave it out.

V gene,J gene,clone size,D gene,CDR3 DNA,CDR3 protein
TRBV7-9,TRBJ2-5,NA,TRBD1,TGTGCCAGCAGCCCAGGACAGGGGGCCGCGGAGACCCAGTACTTC,CASSPGQGAAETQYF
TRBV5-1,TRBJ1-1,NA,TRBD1,TGCGCCAGCAGCTCCTGGGACAGGGACACTGAAGCTTTCTTT,CASSSWDRDTEAFF
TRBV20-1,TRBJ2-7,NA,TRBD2,TGCAGTGCTAGGGGAGCTAGCGGGAGAACCCACGAGCAGTACTTC,CSARGASGRTHEQYF
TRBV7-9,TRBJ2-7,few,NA,TGTGCCAGCAGCGCACCGGGACGGTCCTACGAGCAGTACTTC,CASSAPGRSYEQYF
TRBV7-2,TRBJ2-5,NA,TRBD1,TGTGACAGCAGCTTAAGGACAGGGGTTCAGGAGACCCAGTACTTC,CDSSLRTGVQETQYF
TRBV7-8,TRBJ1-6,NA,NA,TGTGCCAGCAGCGTGGTAGGGCGGAGCGGGGGGTCGCCCCTCCACTTT,CASSVVGRSGGSPLHF
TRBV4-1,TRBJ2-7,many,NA,TGCGCCAGCAGCCAGACCCAGGGTTACCCCTACGAGCAGTACTTC,CASSQTQGYPYEQYF
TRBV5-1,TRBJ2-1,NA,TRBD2,TGCGCCAGCAGCTTGTCTGCCAGCGGGATATACAATGAGCAGTTCTTC,CASSLSASGIYNEQFF
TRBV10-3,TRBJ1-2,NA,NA,TGTGCCATCAGTGACCCGAGAACCCCAGGGGTTGGCTACACCTTC,CAISDPRTPGVGYTF
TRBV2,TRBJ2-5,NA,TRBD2,TGTGCCTGCAAACAGACTAGCGGGTCCCAAGAGACCCAGTACTTC,CACKQTSGSQETQYF
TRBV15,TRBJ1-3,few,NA,TGTGCCACCAGCGGAGTGATGCGAGGAAACACCATATATTTT,CATSGVMRGNTIYF
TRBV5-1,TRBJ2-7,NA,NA,TGCGCCAGCAGCCCCCTCGGCGCCAGCTCCTACGAGCAGTACTTC,CASSPLGASSYEQYF
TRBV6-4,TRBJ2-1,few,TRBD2,TGTGCCAGCAGTGACGGGACTAGCGGATACAATGAGCAGTTCTTC,CASSDGTSGYNEQFF
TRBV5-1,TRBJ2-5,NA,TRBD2,TGCGCCAGCAGCTTGGTAGCGGGAGAGCTTGAGACCCAGTACTTC,CASSLVAGELETQYF
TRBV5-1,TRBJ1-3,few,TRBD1,TGCGCCAGCAGCTCAGGGGGCGCTGGTGGAAACACCATATATTTT,CASSSGGAGGNTIYF
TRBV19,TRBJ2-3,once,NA,TGTGCCACCGCGACACCGACAGCTACGGCAGATACGCAGTATTTT,CATATPTATADTQYF
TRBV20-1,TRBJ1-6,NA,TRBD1,TGCAGTGCTAGACCCCGGGACAGGGGGGTCGTTACCTCCTATAATTCACCCCTCCACTTT,CSARPRDRGVVTSYNSPLHF
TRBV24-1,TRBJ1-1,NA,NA,TGTGCCAGCAGTGCCCTTCAGGGGCAAACTGAAGCTTTCTTT,CASSALQGQTEAFF
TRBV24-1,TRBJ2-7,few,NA,TGTGCCACCAGTGATGCCGTCGGGCACAGCACCTACGAGCAGTACTTC,CATSDAVGHSTYEQYF
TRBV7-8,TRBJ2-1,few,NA,TGTGCCAGCAGCCCCTATTCCAAAGAGCAGTTCTTC,CASSPYSKEQFF
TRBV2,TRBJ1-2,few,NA,TGTGCCAGCAGTGGGGGGGTCTATGGCTACACCTTC,CASSGGVYGYTF
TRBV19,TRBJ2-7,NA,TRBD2,TGTGCCAGTAGTATTCTAGCGGGAGTTAGGGGCGAGCAGTACTTC,CASSILAGVRGEQYF
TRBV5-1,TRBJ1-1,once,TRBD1,TGCGCCAGCAGCTTGGTTCCGGGACAGATGAACACTGAAGCTTTCTTT,CASSLVPGQMNTEAFF
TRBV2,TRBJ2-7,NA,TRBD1,TGTGCCAGCAGTTCGGGGACAGGGCTGTTGGGCGAGCAGTACTTC,CASSSGTGLLGEQYF
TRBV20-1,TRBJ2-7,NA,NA,TGCAGTGCTAGAGTAGAGCACGAGCAGTACTTC,CSARVEHEQYF
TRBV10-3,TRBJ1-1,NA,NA,TGTACCATCCAGTCGGATATGAACACTGAAGCTTTCTTT,CTIQSDMNTEAFF
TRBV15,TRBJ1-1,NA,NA,TGTGCCACCAGCACGCCAGGGAGGGCTGAAGCTTTCTTT,CATSTPGRAEAFF
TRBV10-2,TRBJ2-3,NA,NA,TGCGCCAGCAGTGGAGGTAGAGGTAGCACAGATACGCAGTATTTT,CASSGGRGSTDTQYF
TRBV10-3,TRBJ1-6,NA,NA,TGTGCCATCAGTGAGTCGGGCGGCTATAGCTCCTATAATTCACCCCTCCACTTT,CAISESGGYSSYNSPLHF
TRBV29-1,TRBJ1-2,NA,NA,TGCAGCGTTGATCGGGGGCGGGCAGGCTACACCTTC,CSVDRGRAGYTF
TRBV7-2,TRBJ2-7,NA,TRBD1,TGTGCCAGCAGCTTAGTGGGACAGGGTAAGCAGTACTTC,CASSLVGQGKQYF
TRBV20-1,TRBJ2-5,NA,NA,TGCAGTGCCGAGGGCCAAGAGACCCAGTACTTC,CSAEGQETQYF
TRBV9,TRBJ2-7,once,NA,TGTGCCAGCAGCGTAGAGGACAGTCCCTACGAGCAGTACTTC,CASSVEDSPYEQYF
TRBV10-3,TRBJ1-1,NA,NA,TGTGCCATCAGTGATCAATGGCAGATGATGAACACTGAAGCTTTCTTT,CAISDQWQMMNTEAFF
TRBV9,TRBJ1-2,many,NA,TGTGCCAGCAGCGAGGGTCAGGGTTTTAACTATGGCTACACCTTC,CASSEGQGFNYGYTF
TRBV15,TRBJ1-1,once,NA,TGTGCCACCAGCAGTTCCGCCGGGGGGATTGAAGCTTTCTTT,CATSSSAGGIEAFF
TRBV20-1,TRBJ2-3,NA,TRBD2,TGCAGTGCTAGAGAGGTCCTAGCGGGGGGTTTTACGCAGTATTTT,CSAREVLAGGFTQYF
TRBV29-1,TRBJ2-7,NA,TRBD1,TGCAGCGTTAAGGGACAGGGAATCCACGAGCAGTACTTC,CSVKGQGIHEQYF
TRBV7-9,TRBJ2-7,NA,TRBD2,TGTGCCAGCAGCCCTAGCGGGGGGGGGTACGAGCAGTACTTC,CASSPSGGGYEQYF
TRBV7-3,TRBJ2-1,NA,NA,TGTGCCAGCGGGTGGGTCTACGAAGCGATCAACAGGACATACAATGAGCAGTTCTTC,CASGWVYEAINRTYNEQFF
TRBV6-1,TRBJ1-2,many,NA,TGTGCCAGCAGTGGGGGGGAAGGACTGCTATGGAGCTACACCTTC,CASSGGEGLLWSYTF
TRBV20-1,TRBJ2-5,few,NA,TGCAGTGCTAGAGATCGAGAGACCCAGTACTTC,CSARDRETQYF
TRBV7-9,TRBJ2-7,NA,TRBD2,TGTGCCAGCAGCTTTCGACTAGCGGATAGCTACGAGCAGTACTTC,CASSFRLADSYEQYF
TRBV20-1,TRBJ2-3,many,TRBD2,TGCAGTGCTCAGGGACTAGCGGGGGATGTGTGGACAGATACGCAGTATTTT,CSAQGLAGDVWTDTQYF
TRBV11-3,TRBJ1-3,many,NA,TGTGCCAGCAGCTTAGTAAGCACAGTCGGGGACACCATATATTTT,CASSLVSTVGDTIYF
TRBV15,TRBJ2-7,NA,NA,TGTGCCACCAGCAGGTCCGAGACAGGCTCCTACGAGCAGTACTTC,CATSRSETGSYEQYF
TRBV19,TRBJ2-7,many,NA,TGTGCCAGTAGTATCGCAGTGAGCTCCTACGAGCAGTACTTC,CASSIAVSSYEQYF
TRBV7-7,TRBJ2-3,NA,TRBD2,TGTGCTAGCAGCTTAGGTAGCGGGTTCACAGATACGCAGTATTTT,CASSLGSGFTDTQYF
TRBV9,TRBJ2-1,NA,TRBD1,TGTGCCAGCAGCGTAGGACAGGGGAACAATGAGCAGTTCTTC,CASSVGQGNNEQFF
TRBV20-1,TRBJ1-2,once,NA,TGCAGTGCTATCGTAGAAGCAGATGGCTACACCTTC,CSAIVEADGYTF
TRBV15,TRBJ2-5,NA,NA,TGTGCCACCAGCAGAGGTATCGGACTGGGGGAAGAGACCCAGTACTTC,CATSRGIGLGEETQYF
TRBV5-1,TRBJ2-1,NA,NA,TGCGCCAGCAGCTACACATCCCCTTTTTACAATGAGCAGTTCTTC,CASSYTSPFYNEQFF
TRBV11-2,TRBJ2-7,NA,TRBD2,TGTGCCAGCAGTACTTGGGAGGGTCCCTACGAGCAGTACTTC,CASSTWEGPYEQYF
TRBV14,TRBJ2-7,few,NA,TGTGCCAGCGGGGGGCGGTACGAGCAGTACTTC,CASGGRYEQYF
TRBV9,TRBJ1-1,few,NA,TGTGCCAGCAGCGTAACGGCAGGACCTGAAGCTTTCTTT,CASSVTAGPEAFF
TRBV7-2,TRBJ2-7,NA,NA,TGTGCCAGCAGCTTAGGCCATAGCTCCTACGAGCAGTACTTC,CASSLGHSSYEQYF
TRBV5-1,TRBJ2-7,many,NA,TGCGCCAGCAGCTTGAAGGGCCACGAGCAGTACTTC,CASSLKGHEQYF
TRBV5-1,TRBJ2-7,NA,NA,TGCGCCAGCAGCTTACAGGGCTACGAGCAGTGCTTC,CASSLQGYEQCF
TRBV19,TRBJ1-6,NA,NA,TGTGCCAGTAGGGCCGATTCACCCCTCCACTTT,CASRADSPLHF
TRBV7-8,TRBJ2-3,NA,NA,TGTGCCAGCAGCCCGCAGCGACTCACAGATACGCAGTATTTT,CASSPQRLTDTQYF